This T cell receptor beta chain was identified during a study of T cell responses to AZD1222 COVID-19 vaccine (dated by TCRdb to 2020 to 2023). General notes on the study: AZD1222 recipients given second doses at about 4 weeks or at about 12 weeks were pooled, since spike-specific TCR depth and breadth were not found to differ between the two schedules. A total of about 230 trial participants underwent TCR sequencing, of whom some 210 received two doses of AZD1222 and about 25 received two doses of the MenACWY control vaccine. Trial participants were enrolled by age into subgroups of 18-55, 56-69 and 70-plus years, and around 150, 29 and 61 TCR-sequenced participants, respectively, were included in these subgroups.

Concerning this clone: Its antigen target is currently unknown. There are no base qualities to consult, and no much larger clone falls within one base.

The CDR3 regions of human TCRbeta chains were analyzed by immunosequencing. Regarding the original processing steps: TCRs in the repertoires were matched against a reference library of SARS-CoV-2-specific TCRs that had been generated with the MIRA antigen-specificity platform. Breadth meant the fraction of unique TCRs that were SARS-CoV-2-associated, whereas depth meant the fraction of total T cells that were SARS-CoV-2-associated. Each spike-specific TCR was assigned to its reactive spike region and to a CD4 or CD8 class using the MIRA data. Log10-transformed breadth and depth values were compared by one-way ANOVA with Sidak's multiple comparisons tests. What TCRdb holds here is the immuneACCESS table cut down to in-frame rearrangements. Part of the clones is not present; checked against another copy, under half of the missing clones reflect an unresolved V gene, and the others are unexplained. V, J and clone size are taken as reported in that table, and D and trimming were inferred from the DNA itself. Across this sample there are about 130,000 clones, with roughly 91% seen only once. The ten most abundant clones make up approximately 2.8% of the sample.

Points the paper makes about the study in general: No day 14 peak-response samples were available, so repertoires were characterized only after the peak T cell response. After two AZD1222 doses, spike-specific TCR breadth and depth were significantly higher than at day 0 and than in MenACWY recipients. Participants were mostly white British and included more females than males, and it was suggested by the authors that clonal diversity may have been underestimated. Epitopes outside the regions mutated in the B.1.351 and B.1.1.7 variants were reportedly recognized by nearly half of the unique spike-specific TCRs. The 56-69-year group was small, and its depth increase did not reach significance, likely because of low power. Only a handful of AZD1222 recipients were SARS-CoV-2 seropositive at baseline, limiting conclusions about previously exposed vaccinees. The whole spike protein was spanned by vaccine-associated CD4 TCRs, and dominant responses were seen in regions 160-218 and 743-854.

Measured from the cysteine to the phenylalanine, the CDR3 is 13 residues long. Only the CDR3 part of the read is kept: 39 bases, read in frame from the first base. The V end loses 1 base and the J end loses 4 bases, and a stretch of 4 bases separates them. Looking up the germline V gene yields CDR1 SGHNT and CDR2 YENEEA. The sample's time point label, decoded: baseline before first vaccination. Vaccinee samples came from UK trials COV001 and COV002, including a single-blind randomized controlled phase 2/3 trial of AZD1222 (ChAdOx1 nCoV-19) in healthy adults. Trial participant PBMC samples were collected at day 0 and day 28 after the second dose for TCRbeta chain sequencing.

This specimen consisted of peripheral blood, obtained on day 0 of AZD1222 vaccination. This sequence originates from an adult in good health. The chain is encoded by TRBV11-3 joined to TRBJ2-2, with the D gene call left open. The base sequence is TGTGCCAGCAGCTTAGGACCCACCGGGGAGCTGTTTTTT. Protein translation: CASSLGPTGELFF.